What follows are 3 T cell receptor beta chains derived from one specimen sequenced in a study of T cell responses to AZD1222 COVID-19 vaccine. Measured with immunoSEQ multiplex PCR; TCRdb has only the in-frame clones, and not every one. This repertoire shows 100,000 or so clones, approximately 90% found once; its top ten account for around 5%. The specimen was peripheral blood, collected on day 0 of AZD1222 vaccination. Receptor source: an adult in good health.

This clone was observed a single time. The chain joins TRBV28 to TRBJ2-7, with D possibly TRBD1 on 6 matching bases. The germline V gene encodes CDR1 MDHEN and CDR2 SYDVKM. The CDR3 contains 14 residues. V was pared by 5 bases and J by 4 bases, with 15 bases between. CDR3 sequence reads: CASSRGGQTYEQYF. Here the CDR3 DNA reads TGTGCCAGCAGTAGAGGGGGACAAACTTACGAGCAGTACTTC.

The chain uses TRBV5-1 and TRBJ1-2, with 8 bases identical to TRBD1. J gave up 4 bases and V 0 bases, and 2 bases lay outside the gene matches. Germline CDR1 reads SGHRS; CDR2 reads YFSETQ. CDR3 length: 14 amino acids. This CDR3 reads CASSLEQGGYGYTF. The CDR3 region has the DNA TGCGCCAGCAGCTTGGAACAGGGGGGCTATGGCTACACCTTC.

The V and J genes are TRBV6-5 and TRBJ2-1, with TRBD2 matching over 11 bases. The CDR3 runs 15 residues. Germline CDR1 and CDR2: MNHEY and SVGAGI. V lost 6 bases, J lost 7 bases, and 8 bases stayed unmatched. In DNA form, the CDR3 reads TGTGCCAGCAGGGTTCTAGCGGGAGGAACAAATGAGCAGTTCTTC. As protein: CASRVLAGGTNEQFF.